A selection of T cell receptor beta chains follows, all from one sample in a study of blood T cell repertoires in COVID-19. Sequencing used immunoSEQ multiplex PCR; TCRdb keeps in-frame clones, though not all of them. The sample records over 350,000 clones, about nine tenths being singletons. Material for sequencing was peripheral blood. The receptors shown here come from a young woman with active or convalescent COVID-19. The CDR3 runs from the conserved cysteine through the conserved F or W. The order of the fields is V gene, clone size, J gene, D gene, CDR3 protein, CDR3 DNA. D genes are given only for firm matches. Size is stated for part of the rows, as once, few or many counts, or as a class when the clone is expanded.

>TRBV7-6|-|TRBJ1-6|-
CASTGGSRSYNSPLHF
TGTGCCAGCACCGGCGGGTCCCGGTCCTATAATTCACCCCTCCACTTT
>TRBV7-9|-|TRBJ1-2|TRBD1
CASSLGSPGQGPNGGYTF
TGTGCCAGCAGCTTAGGTTCTCCGGGACAGGGGCCTAATGGCGGCTACACCTTC
>TRBV28|-|TRBJ1-6|-
CASRLPGGDNSPLHF
TGTGCCAGCAGGCTACCCGGGGGGGATAATTCACCCCTCCACTTT
>TRBV7-2|-|TRBJ1-5|-
CASSLALTVNQPQHF
TGTGCCAGCAGCTTAGCGCTCACAGTCAATCAGCCCCAGCATTTT
>TRBV9|-|TRBJ2-3|-
CASSVEGGGRVSTDTQYF
TGTGCCAGCAGCGTAGAAGGTGGGGGCAGGGTGAGCACAGATACGCAGTATTTT
>TRBV5-1|-|TRBJ2-1|TRBD2
CASSRSTGTSPNEQFF
TGCGCCAGCAGCAGATCGACCGGGACTAGTCCCAATGAGCAGTTCTTC
>TRBV5-1|-|TRBJ2-1|TRBD2
CASSFPSGRNEQFF
TGCGCCAGCAGCTTTCCTAGCGGGAGGAATGAGCAGTTCTTC
>TRBV6-5|once|TRBJ2-1|TRBD2
CASAGTSISEQFF
TGTGCCAGCGCCGGGACTAGCATTTCTGAGCAGTTCTTC
>TRBV30|-|TRBJ2-1|-
CAWKRLTSSYNEQFF
TGTGCCTGGAAACGACTAACGAGCTCCTACAATGAGCAGTTCTTC
>TRBV29-1|-|TRBJ1-1|-
CSCEGEWTEAFF
TGCAGCTGCGAGGGGGAGTGGACTGAAGCTTTCTTT
>TRBV5-4|-|TRBJ2-1|TRBD2
CASSSRTSGRDNEQFF
TGTGCCAGCAGCAGCCGGACTAGCGGGAGGGACAATGAGCAGTTCTTC
>TRBV28|-|TRBJ1-1|TRBD1
CASSLVSGTGVEAFF
TGTGCCAGCAGTCTAGTAAGCGGGACAGGGGTCGAAGCTTTCTTT
>TRBV7-9|-|TRBJ1-2|TRBD1
CASRRGHNYGYTF
TGTGCCAGCAGAAGGGGGCACAACTATGGCTACACCTTC
>TRBV15|-|TRBJ1-1|-
CATSRDEAGVEAFF
TGTGCCACCAGCAGAGATGAGGCAGGGGTAGAAGCTTTCTTT
>TRBV2|-|TRBJ2-1|TRBD2
CASSPGLAGDEQFF
TGTGCCAGCAGCCCGGGACTAGCGGGGGATGAGCAGTTCTTC
>TRBV9|-|TRBJ2-7|-
CASSGSYSYEQYF
TGTGCCAGCAGCGGGAGTTACTCCTACGAGCAGTACTTC
>TRBV28|-|TRBJ1-1|-
CASNTGTSEAFF
TGTGCCAGCAACACAGGGACCTCTGAAGCTTTCTTT
>TRBV30|-|TRBJ1-3|-
CAWVQGLSGNTIYF
TGTGCCTGGGTGCAGGGCCTCTCTGGAAACACCATATATTTT
>TRBV4-1|-|TRBJ1-1|-
CASSHLTAEAFF
TGCGCCAGCAGCCACCTCACGGCTGAAGCTTTCTTT
>TRBV5-4|few|TRBJ1-3|-
CASSLSGSGNTIYF
TGTGCCAGCAGCTTGTCGGGGTCTGGAAACACCATATATTTT
>TRBV19|-|TRBJ2-7|-
CASSVTRVSYYEQYF
TGTGCCAGTAGTGTGACTAGAGTCTCGTATTACGAGCAGTACTTC
>TRBV10-2|-|TRBJ1-1|TRBD1
CASGQQGTEAFF
TGCGCCAGCGGTCAACAGGGGACTGAAGCTTTCTTT
>TRBV4-1|-|TRBJ2-1|TRBD2
CASSQAASGGFWNEQFF
TGCGCCAGCAGCCAAGCCGCGAGCGGGGGGTTCTGGAATGAGCAGTTCTTC
>TRBV7-8|-|TRBJ1-1|TRBD1
CASSNDRGEAFF
TGTGCCAGCAGCAATGACAGGGGAGAAGCTTTCTTT